This TCR beta chain originates from a study of cytomegalovirus exposure and HLA in healthy donors. Across the study: Later analysis reported that the approximately 120 validation repertoires shared the platform of the approximately 690 first-cohort repertoires. Study-wide findings and caveats: Rarity marked most TCR sequences, yet some public TCRs occurred in many donors. Among TCR beta chains, those listed as cytomegalovirus-associated numbered more than 150. TCR clusters originating in the first cohort tended to co-occur in the roughly 120 validation repertoires, according to a later analysis.

The V gene end was trimmed by 5 bases and the J gene end by 2 bases; junction bases not matched to a gene: 11. Germline CDR1 is SEHNR and CDR2 is FQNEAQ (reference sequence). The CDR3 extends over 16 amino acids. Here immunoSEQ multiplex PCR was the method, and the copy in TCRdb shows in-frame clones only, minus some. The sample comprises hundreds of thousands of clones, around nine tenths of which are singletons, and 2% to 3% rests with the top ten. To note about this clone: Its antigen is unknown.

The sequence derives from a man younger than 35 in good health and CMV-seronegative. This sequence joins TRBV7-9 and TRBJ2-7, with 8 bases aligning to TRBD2. Sequencing used PBMCs. The CDR3 loop is CASSPGLAGEPYEQYF. The CDR3, as DNA: TGTGCCAGCAGCCCGGGGCTAGCGGGTGAACCCTACGAGCAGTACTTC.